The 21 T cell receptor beta chains listed next were all sequenced from one sample in a study of CD8+CD57+ T cells in acquired aplastic anemia. For CDR3 and TCR beta VDJ profiling, genomic DNA was the template used. TCRdb re-called the reads through MiXCR, storing one row per CDR3 protein. The sample includes over 150,000 distinct CDR3 sequences, about 48% seen only once; the top ten take 12%. CD8+CD57+ cell expansion, shown by flow cytometry, had occurred in the patients selected for sequencing. The sequenced sample consisted of sorted CD4+, CD8+, or CD8+CD57+ T cells (not recorded which) from PBMCs. These receptors came from a human donor with aplastic anemia.

The CDR3 DNA is TGTGCCAGTAGTTCCCTGGAGGGGGATAACGCCTACAATGAGCAGTTCTTC. This gives the protein CASSSLEGDNAYNEQFF. This chain joins TRBV19 and TRBJ2-1, with D tentatively TRBD1 or TRBD2 (6 bases each). V was clipped by 5 bases and J by 2 bases, with 19 bases between them. CDR1 LNHDA and CDR2 SQIVND come from the germline V gene (reference sequence). CDR3 length equals 17 residues.

Ten or more counts support this clonotype. The V and J genes are TRBV12-5 and TRBJ1-2, with TRBD1 matching over 8 bases. V lost 5 bases and J lost 10; bases outside the gene matches: 6. The CDR3 is 12 residues long. Germline CDR1 is LGHNT and CDR2 is FRNRAP. In DNA form, the CDR3 reads TGTGCTAGTGGTATAGGACAGGGTCCCTACACCTTC. It translates to CASGIGQGPYTF.

This chain connects TRBV29-1 to TRBJ2-1, with 7 bases fitting TRBD2. Germline CDR1 and CDR2: SQVTM and ANQGSEA. Unmatched junction bases numbered 1, after V lost 1 base and J lost 7 bases. This CDR3 spans 12 amino acids. CDR3 sequence reads: CSVEGGGNEQFF. The DNA of the CDR3 is TGCAGCGTTGAAGGGGGAGGGAATGAGCAGTTCTTC.

Comment on this clonotype: Here the CDR3 omits its conserved ending phenylalanine or tryptophan, so a read error is the likely source. The DNA is omitted, as the CDR3 cannot be located on it reliably, and the CDR3 follows TCRdb's listing. The chain uses TRBV2 and TRBJ2-6; the DNA was not used to check the table's D call, TRBD2. Per the germline V gene, CDR1 is SNHLY and CDR2 is FYNNEI. The CDR3 has 9 amino acids, counting both end residues. This CDR3 reads CASSDPGLA.

The CDR3 DNA follows: TGTGCCAGTAGGCCTATGGGCGGGGGTGACAATGAGCAGTTCTTC. This translates into CASRPMGGGDNEQFF. This chain joins TRBV19 and TRBJ2-1, with TRBD2 matching 7 bases. The CDR3 loop spans 15 amino acids. V lost 6 bases and J lost 5; bases outside the gene matches: 10. CDR1 is LNHDA, CDR2 SQIVND, per germline (reference sequence).

In its sample, this clonotype was seen once. The chain carries TRBV15 and TRBJ1-1, with D possibly being TRBD1 (5 bases). Trimming took 3 bases from V and 1 from J, leaving 6 bases between them. Germline CDR1 LNHNV, CDR2 YYDKDF (reference sequence). The CDR3 has 13 residues. This chain's CDR3 is CATSSTGNTEAFF. The DNA for the CDR3 is TGTGCCACCAGCAGTACAGGGAACACTGAAGCTTTCTTT.

The rearrangement links TRBV4-1 to TRBJ2-7; D perhaps matches TRBD2 (5 bases). The CDR3 consists of 12 residues. V lost 3 bases to trimming and J lost 6 bases, with 9 bases between them. Germline CDR1 MGHRA, CDR2 YSYEKL. CDR3 DNA: TGCGCCAGCAGCCAGGGCCGGGGCGAGCAGTACTTC. Its protein is CASSQGRGEQYF.

This sequence joins TRBV4-1 and TRBJ2-7, with a tentative D call TRBD2 (5 bases). Deletions cut 0 bases from V and 3 bases from J, with 12 bases between. The CDR3 runs to 15 residues. Germline lookup yields CDR1 MGHRA and CDR2 YSYEKL. The CDR3 loop is CASSQEKRINYEQYF. The CDR3, as DNA: TGCGCCAGCAGCCAAGAAAAGCGGATCAACTACGAGCAGTACTTC.

This clonotype was recorded at least ten times. The chain recombines TRBV6-1 with TRBJ2-5; tentatively, D is TRBD2 (6 bases). Germline CDR1 is MNHNS and CDR2 is SASEGT. Trimming stripped 6 bases from V and 2 bases from J, with 7 bases between. This CDR3 has 12 residues. CDR3 sequence reads: CASRGLQETQYF. The CDR3 DNA is TGTGCCAGCAGGGGACTTCAAGAGACCCAGTACTTC.

The sample holds a few counts of this clonotype. This sequence joins TRBV10-3 and TRBJ2-7; D might be TRBD1 (6 bases). Germline lookup yields CDR1 ENHRY and CDR2 SYGVKD. V was pared by 2 bases and J by 6 bases, with 11 bases between. This CDR3 spans 13 amino acids. The CDR3 spells CAISEGTTGEQYF. The DNA of the CDR3 is TGTGCCATCAGTGAGGGGACAACAGGCGAGCAGTACTTC.

J is TRBJ2-7 and V is TRBV10-2; no definite D call. CDR3 length: 13 residues. Germline CDR1 WSHSY, CDR2 SAAADI. Trimming left V 0 bases short and J 4 bases short, with 7 bases between. Here the CDR3 DNA reads TGCGCCAGCAGTGAGTCGCGGAGATACGAGCAGTACTTC. Translation gives CASSESRRYEQYF.

This clonotype was detected ten times or more. One junction end does not reproduce the germline sequence, and a read error may be involved. The rearrangement joins TRBV7-9 to TRBJ2-2, with D possibly being TRBD2 (6 bases). Germline CDR1 reads SEHNR; CDR2 reads FQNEAQ (reference sequence). The CDR3 length is 13 residues. CDR3 residues: CASTGGNAGELFF. The CDR3 DNA is TGTGCCAGCACCGGAGGGAACGCCGGGGAGCTGTTTTTT.

V gene TRBV7-9 combines with J gene TRBJ2-5; a possible D gene is TRBD2 (6 bases). Germline V gene lookup returns CDR1 SEHNR and CDR2 FQNEAQ (reference sequence). V lost 3 bases and J 7 bases, leaving 9 bases between the germline ends. This CDR3 is built from 12 residues. The CDR3 nucleotides are TGTGCCAGCAGCTTTCTTAGCGGGACCCAGTACTTC. Protein product: CASSFLSGTQYF.

For this clonotype: One junction end does not reproduce the germline sequence, and a read error may be involved. The V call is TRBV2, the J call TRBJ2-7; 8 positions match TRBD1. Looked up from germline, CDR1 is SNHLY and CDR2 is FYNNEI. The CDR3 has 15 amino acids. The CDR3 region is CASSGLRTGSYDQYF. DNA of the CDR3: TGTGCCAGCAGTGGACTACGGACAGGGAGCTACGACCAGTACTTC. Based on the CDR3 plus reference TRBV2 and TRBJ2-7, the full variable domain is EPEVTQTPSHQVTQMGQEVILRCVPISNHLYFYWYRQILGQKVEFLVSFYNNEISEKSEIFDDQFSVERPDGSNFTLKIRSTKLEDSAMYFCASSGLRTGSYDQYFGPGTRLTVT.

This clonotype was seen at least ten times. V and J are TRBV15 and TRBJ1-3; 7 bases match TRBD1. Germline CDR1 LNHNV, CDR2 YYDKDF (reference sequence). The V segment lost 8 bases and the J segment 7 bases; nucleotides outside the gene matches: 14. This CDR3 spans 15 amino acids. DNA for the CDR3: TGTGCCACCGCAAAAGTTCAGACAGGGACGAACACCATATATTTT. Translation gives CATAKVQTGTNTIYF.

Note on this clonotype: The conserved phenylalanine or tryptophan normally closing the CDR3 is absent here, so this likely arose from a read error. The chain has TRBV25-1 and TRBJ1-2; TRBD1 aligns across 7 bases. The germline CDR1 and CDR2 sequences are MGHDK and SYGVNS. This CDR3 has 15 residues. V lost 1 base and J lost 7; bases outside the gene matches: 9. This CDR3 is CASSEFDRVMTGYTL. The DNA for the CDR3 is TGTGCCAGCAGTGAATTCGACAGGGTAATGACTGGCTACACCCTC.

The chain carries TRBV2 and TRBJ2-1; TRBD2 agrees at 13 bases. The J segment lost 5 bases and the V segment lost 6 bases, leaving 4 bases of the junction unmatched. The CDR3 extends over 15 amino acids. The germline CDR1 and CDR2 sequences are SNHLY and FYNNEI. CDR3 loop: CASRETSGGHNEQFF. The DNA for the CDR3 is TGTGCCAGCAGGGAGACTAGCGGGGGGCACAATGAGCAGTTCTTC.

The V gene is TRBV11-3, the J gene TRBJ2-7, with D possibly being TRBD1 (6 bases). Germline CDR1 reads SGHNT; CDR2 reads YENEEA. Trimming stripped 3 bases from V and 2 bases from J, with 14 bases between. The CDR3 extends over 15 amino acids. Here the CDR3 reads CASSLSQGVTYEQYF. The CDR3 region has the DNA TGTGCCAGCAGCTTGTCACAGGGAGTCACCTACGAGCAGTACTTC.

The V and J genes are TRBV10-2 and TRBJ2-5, with 10 positions matching TRBD1. Germline assignment: CDR1 WSHSY and CDR2 SAAADI. V shed 6 bases and J 0 bases; nucleotides not matched to a gene: 10. The CDR3 length is 17 residues. Here the CDR3 DNA reads TGCGCCAGCAGGTCCGGGACAGGGGTCCCTAACCAAGAGACCCAGTACTTC. This sequence encodes CASRSGTGVPNQETQYF.

Points on this clonotype: Its ends do not fully match the called genes, so a read error is possible. V usage is TRBV7-7 and J usage is TRBJ2-7, with 10 nucleotides matching TRBD1. Germline loops: CDR1 SSHAT, CDR2 FNYEAQ (reference sequence). This CDR3 spans 14 amino acids. The CDR3: CASSLDRGTSEQYF. The CDR3 coding sequence is TGTGCTAGCAGCTTGGACAGGGGGACCTCCGAGCAGTACTTC.

The count of this clonotype is one. The chain combines TRBV9 with TRBJ2-1, with D perhaps TRBD2 (6 bases). The CDR3 is 16 amino acids. The V gene lost 4 bases and the J gene lost 8 bases, with 22 bases spanning the gap. Germline loops: CDR1 SGDLS, CDR2 YYNGEE. The CDR3 is CASSSSVEVRQYEQFF. The CDR3 DNA follows: TGTGCCAGCAGCTCTAGCGTTGAAGTACGTCAGTATGAGCAGTTCTTC. The full variable domain, rest sourced from reference TRBV9 and TRBJ2-1, is DSGVTQTPKHLITATGQRVTLRCSPRSGDLSVYWYQQSLDQGLQFLIQYYNGEERAKGNILERFSAQQFPDLHSELNLSSLELGDSALYFCASSSSVEVRQYEQFFGPGTRLTVL.